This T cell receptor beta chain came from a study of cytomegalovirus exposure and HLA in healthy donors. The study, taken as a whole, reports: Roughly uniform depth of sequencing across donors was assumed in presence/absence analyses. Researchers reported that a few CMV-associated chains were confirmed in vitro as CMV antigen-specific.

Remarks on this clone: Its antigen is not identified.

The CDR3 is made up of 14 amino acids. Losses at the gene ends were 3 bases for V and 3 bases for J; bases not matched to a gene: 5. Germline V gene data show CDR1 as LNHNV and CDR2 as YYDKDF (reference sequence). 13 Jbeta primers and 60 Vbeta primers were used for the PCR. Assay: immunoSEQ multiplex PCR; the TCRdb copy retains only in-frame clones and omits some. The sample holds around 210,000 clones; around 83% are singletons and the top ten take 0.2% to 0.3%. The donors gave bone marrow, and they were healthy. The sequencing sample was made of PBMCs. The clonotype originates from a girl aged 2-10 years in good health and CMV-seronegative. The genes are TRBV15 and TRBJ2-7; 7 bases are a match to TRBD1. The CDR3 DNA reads TGTGCCACCAGCAGGACAGGGTCCGGCTACGAGCAGTACTTC. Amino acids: CATSRTGSGYEQYF.